The entry that follows covers one T cell receptor (beta chain) sequence. This entry is derived from a study of blood T cell repertoires in COVID-19. Study-wide context: T cells, B-cell-depleted T cells, or PBMCs supplied cDNA or gDNA.

Here immunoSEQ multiplex PCR was the method, and the copy in TCRdb shows in-frame clones only, minus some. The sample consists of some 350,000 clones, 80% to 90% of them appearing once. Those who participated ranged in age from roughly 18 to 89 years and resided in approximately 26 US areas. Two negative PCRs, clearance, or symptom resolution had been documented for recovered Cohort 3 donors. V lost 4 bases and J lost 0; bases outside the gene matches: 9. Germline CDR1 reads MDHEN; CDR2 reads SYDVKM. The CDR3 is made up of 17 amino acids. The source is a young man who had recovered from COVID-19. Sequencing input: PBMCs or T cells enriched from blood (not recorded which). The chain joins TRBV28 to TRBJ2-4; 7 bases are shared with TRBD2. CDR3 nucleotides: TGTGCCAGCAGTTCCACTCTCAGCGGGGTAGCCAAAAACATTCAGTACTTC. As protein: CASSSTLSGVAKNIQYF.